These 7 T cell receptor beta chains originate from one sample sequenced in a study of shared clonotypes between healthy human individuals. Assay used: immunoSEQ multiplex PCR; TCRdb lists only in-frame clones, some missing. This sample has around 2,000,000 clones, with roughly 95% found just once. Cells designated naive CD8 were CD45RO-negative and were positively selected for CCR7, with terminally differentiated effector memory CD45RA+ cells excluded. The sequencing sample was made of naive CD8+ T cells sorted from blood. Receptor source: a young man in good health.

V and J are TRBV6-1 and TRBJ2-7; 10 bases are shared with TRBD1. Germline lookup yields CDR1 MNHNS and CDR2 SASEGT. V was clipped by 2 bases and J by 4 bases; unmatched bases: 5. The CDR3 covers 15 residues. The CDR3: CASSELGTGAYEQYF. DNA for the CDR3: TGTGCCAGCAGTGAATTGGGGACAGGGGCGTACGAGCAGTACTTC.

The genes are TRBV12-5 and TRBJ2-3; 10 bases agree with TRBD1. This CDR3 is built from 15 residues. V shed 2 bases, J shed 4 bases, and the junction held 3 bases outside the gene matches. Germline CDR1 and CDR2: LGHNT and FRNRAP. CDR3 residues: CASGLWTGGPDTQYF. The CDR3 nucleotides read TGTGCTAGTGGTTTGTGGACAGGGGGGCCAGATACGCAGTATTTT. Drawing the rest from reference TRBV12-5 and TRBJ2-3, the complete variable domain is DARVTQTPRHKVTEMGQEVTMRCQPILGHNTVFWYRQTMMQGLELLAYFRNRAPLDDSGMPKDRFSAEMPDATLATLKIQPSEPRDSAVYFCASGLWTGGPDTQYFGPGTRLTVL.

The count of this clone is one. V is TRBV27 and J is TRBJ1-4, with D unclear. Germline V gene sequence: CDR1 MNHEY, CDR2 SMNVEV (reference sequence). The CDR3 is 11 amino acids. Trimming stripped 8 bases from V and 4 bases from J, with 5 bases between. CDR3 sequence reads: CASGVNEKLFF. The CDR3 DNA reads TGTGCCAGCGGGGTTAATGAAAAACTGTTTTTT.

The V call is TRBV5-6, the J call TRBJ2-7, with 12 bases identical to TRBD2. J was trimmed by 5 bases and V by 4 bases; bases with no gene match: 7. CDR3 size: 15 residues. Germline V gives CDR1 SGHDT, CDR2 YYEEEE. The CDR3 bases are TGTGCCAGCAGCCCACTAGCGGGGGGACCTAACGAGCAGTACTTC. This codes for CASSPLAGGPNEQYF.

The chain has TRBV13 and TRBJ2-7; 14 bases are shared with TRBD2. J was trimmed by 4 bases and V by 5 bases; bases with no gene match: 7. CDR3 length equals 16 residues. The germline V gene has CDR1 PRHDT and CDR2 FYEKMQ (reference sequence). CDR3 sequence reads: CASSARLAGGAYEQYF. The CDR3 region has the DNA TGTGCCAGCAGCGCTAGACTAGCGGGGGGGGCATACGAGCAGTACTTC.

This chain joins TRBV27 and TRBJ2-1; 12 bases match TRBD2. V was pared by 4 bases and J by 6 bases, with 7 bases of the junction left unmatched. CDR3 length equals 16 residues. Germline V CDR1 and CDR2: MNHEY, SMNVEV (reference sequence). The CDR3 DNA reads TGTGCCAGCAGTTCCCTGGGACTAGCGGGCTTCAATGAGCAGTTCTTC. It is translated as CASSSLGLAGFNEQFF.

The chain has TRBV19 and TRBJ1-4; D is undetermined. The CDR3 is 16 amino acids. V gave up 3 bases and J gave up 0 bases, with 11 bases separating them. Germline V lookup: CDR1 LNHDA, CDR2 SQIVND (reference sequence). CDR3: CASSMTGEATNEKLFF. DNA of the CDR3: TGTGCCAGTAGTATGACCGGGGAAGCAACTAATGAAAAACTGTTTTTT.